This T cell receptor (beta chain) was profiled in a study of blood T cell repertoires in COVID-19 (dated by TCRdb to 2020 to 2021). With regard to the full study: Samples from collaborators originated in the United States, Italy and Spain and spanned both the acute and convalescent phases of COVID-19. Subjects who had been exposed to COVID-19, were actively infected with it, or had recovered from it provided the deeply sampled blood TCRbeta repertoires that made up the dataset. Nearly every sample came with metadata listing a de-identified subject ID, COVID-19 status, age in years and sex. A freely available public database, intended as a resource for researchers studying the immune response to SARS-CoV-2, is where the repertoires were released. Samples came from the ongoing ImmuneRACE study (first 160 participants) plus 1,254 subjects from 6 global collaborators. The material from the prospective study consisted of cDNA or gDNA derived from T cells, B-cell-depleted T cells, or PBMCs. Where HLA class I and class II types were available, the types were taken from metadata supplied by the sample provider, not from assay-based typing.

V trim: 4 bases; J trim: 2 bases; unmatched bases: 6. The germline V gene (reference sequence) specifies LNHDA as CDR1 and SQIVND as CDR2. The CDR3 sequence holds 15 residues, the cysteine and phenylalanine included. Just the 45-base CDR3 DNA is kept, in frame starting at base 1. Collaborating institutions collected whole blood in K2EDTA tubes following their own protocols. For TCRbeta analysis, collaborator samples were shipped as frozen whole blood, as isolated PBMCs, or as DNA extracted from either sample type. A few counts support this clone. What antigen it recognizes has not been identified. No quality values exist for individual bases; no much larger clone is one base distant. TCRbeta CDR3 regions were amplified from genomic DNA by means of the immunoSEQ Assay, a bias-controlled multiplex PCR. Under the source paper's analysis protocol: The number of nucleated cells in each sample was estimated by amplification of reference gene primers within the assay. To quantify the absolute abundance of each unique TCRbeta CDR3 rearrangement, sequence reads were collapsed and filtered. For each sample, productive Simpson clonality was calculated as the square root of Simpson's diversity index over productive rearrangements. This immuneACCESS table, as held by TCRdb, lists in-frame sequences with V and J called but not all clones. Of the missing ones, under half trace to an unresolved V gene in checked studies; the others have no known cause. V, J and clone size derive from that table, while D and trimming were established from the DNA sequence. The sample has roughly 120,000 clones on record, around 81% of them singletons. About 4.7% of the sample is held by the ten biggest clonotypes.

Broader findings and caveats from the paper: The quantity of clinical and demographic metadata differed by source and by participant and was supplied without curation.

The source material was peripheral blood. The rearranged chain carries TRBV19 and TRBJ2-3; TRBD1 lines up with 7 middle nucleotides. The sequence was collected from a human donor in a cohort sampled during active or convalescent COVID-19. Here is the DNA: TGTGCCAGTAGTAGGGGAACAGGGGCCACAGATACGCAGTATTTT. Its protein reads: CASSRGTGATDTQYF.